These 20 T cell receptor beta chains originate from one sample sequenced in a study of CD8+CD57+ T cells in acquired aplastic anemia. The template for TCR beta VDJ and CDR3 sequence profiling was genomic DNA. In TCRdb, the reads were re-called with MiXCR into one record per CDR3 protein. This sample yields some 220,000 distinct CDR3 sequences, of which 30% to 35% are seen a single time; more than 0.95% belongs to the top ten. Sequencing input: sorted CD4+, CD8+, or CD8+CD57+ T cells (not recorded which) from PBMCs. The origin of the receptors is a human donor in good health, serving as a control.

This clonotype was observed once. The chain combines TRBV5-1 with TRBJ1-1; D may be TRBD1 (6 bases). There are 13 residues in the CDR3. The V and J ends lost 4 bases and 6 bases respectively, with 13 bases between them. From germline, CDR1 is SGHRS and CDR2 YFSETQ. The CDR3 loop reads CASSRGDSAEAFF. CDR3 in DNA: TGCGCCAGCAGCAGGGGGGACTCGGCTGAAGCTTTCTTT.

This clonotype occurred a few times. The V and J genes are TRBV6-5 and TRBJ2-7, with D possibly being TRBD2 (7 bases). The CDR3 is 15 residues long. The germline CDR1 and CDR2 sequences are MNHEY and SVGAGI. V lost 6 bases to trimming and J lost 2 bases, with 17 bases between them. The CDR3 here is CASRYREGVTYEQYF. DNA for the CDR3: TGTGCCAGCAGGTACAGGGAGGGGGTAACCTACGAGCAGTACTTC.

V and J are TRBV24-1 and TRBJ2-5; 8 nucleotides line up with TRBD1. CDR1 and CDR2 (germline): KGHDR, SFDVKD. The CDR3 sequence is 16 residues long. V shed 11 bases, J shed 4 bases, and the junction held 17 bases outside the gene matches. CDR3: CASSPGQDSFGETQYF. As DNA, the CDR3 is TGTGCCAGCAGCCCGGGACAGGACAGTTTCGGAGAGACCCAGTACTTC.

The V gene is TRBV2, the J gene TRBJ1-1; TRBD1 is a possible D gene (5 bases). Per germline, CDR1 SNHLY and CDR2 FYNNEI. The CDR3 spans 12 residues. V was cut by 8 bases and J by 2 bases, with 9 bases left in between. The CDR3 reads CASSDSNTEAFF. The CDR3 nucleotides are TGTGCCAGCTCCGACAGCAACACTGAAGCTTTCTTT.

The chain is built from TRBV7-9 and TRBJ1-1, with TRBD1 as a possible D gene (5 bases). Germline values: CDR1 SEHNR, CDR2 FQNEAQ (reference sequence). There are 15 residues in the CDR3. V was shortened by 5 bases and J by 2 bases, with 15 bases between the two germline ends. The CDR3 spells CASSHGGGFNTEAFF. Here the CDR3 DNA reads TGTGCCAGCAGCCACGGCGGGGGATTTAACACTGAAGCTTTCTTT.

Many counts were recorded for this clonotype. The CDR3 DNA reads as TGCAGTGCTAGAGGGACAGGGGAATGGAGTCCGAACTATGGCTACACCTTC. Protein product: CSARGTGEWSPNYGYTF. V is TRBV20-1 and J is TRBJ1-2; 9 positions match TRBD1. The CDR3 runs 17 residues. The V gene's germline CDR1 is DFQATT and CDR2 SNEGSKA (reference sequence). Trimming took 1 base from V and 2 from J; bases not matched to a gene: 11.

This rearrangement joins TRBV28 to TRBJ2-1; TRBD1 is a possible D gene (6 bases). The ends were cut back, 4 bases at V and 10 bases at J, with 14 bases in the middle. The CDR3 spans 13 residues. From germline, CDR1 is MDHEN and CDR2 SYDVKM. The CDR3 region is CASSSQSTGEQFF. In nucleotides, the CDR3 is TGTGCCAGCAGTTCACAATCAACAGGGGAGCAGTTCTTC.

This clonotype occurred many times. The chain has TRBV5-1 and TRBJ2-7, with 8 bases aligning to TRBD1. The V gene's germline CDR1 is SGHRS and CDR2 YFSETQ. Trimming removed 0 bases from V and 5 bases from J; junction bases left unmatched: 4. There are 14 residues in the CDR3. In DNA form, the CDR3 reads TGCGCCAGCAGCTTGGTGACAGGGGAGAACGAGCAGTACTTC. It codes for CASSLVTGENEQYF.

The chain links TRBV29-1 to TRBJ2-7; 7 bases align to TRBD2. This CDR3 comprises 14 residues. Germline V gives CDR1 SQVTM, CDR2 ANQGSEA. J gave up 2 bases and V 4 bases, and 8 bases lay outside the gene matches. DNA of the CDR3: TGCAGCGTTGGAGGGGCGGGGGTGCCCTACGAGCAGTACTTC. Its protein is CSVGGAGVPYEQYF.

The V call is TRBV4-1, the J call TRBJ2-1; the match to TRBD2 covers 9 bases. The J segment lost 1 base and the V segment lost 2 bases, leaving 6 bases of the junction unmatched. CDR3 length: 17 amino acids. Germline V gene data show CDR1 as MGHRA and CDR2 as YSYEKL. The DNA for the CDR3 is TGCGCCAGCAGCCAAACCCTAGCGGGATTATCCTACAATGAGCAGTTCTTC. It yields the protein CASSQTLAGLSYNEQFF.

V and J are TRBV10-3 and TRBJ2-7; 12 bases map to TRBD1. The V gene end was trimmed by 0 bases and the J gene end by 5 bases; junction bases not matched to a gene: 5. Germline CDR1 is ENHRY and CDR2 is SYGVKD. The CDR3 has 16 amino acids. The CDR3 here is CAISESGQGAVHEQYF. The CDR3 DNA reads as TGTGCCATCAGTGAGTCGGGACAGGGGGCCGTCCACGAGCAGTACTTC.

There are a few counts of this clonotype. A much larger clone is a single base away; this may be a read error. The rearrangement joins TRBV20-1 to TRBJ1-5; no firm D call. The CDR3 is made up of 13 amino acids. Per germline, CDR1 DFQATT and CDR2 SNEGSKA (reference sequence). CDR3 sequence: CSAEDNSTQPQHF. The CDR3 bases are TGCAGTGCGGAAGACAATAGCACTCAGCCCCAGCATTTT.

A word on this clonotype: Possible read error: a much larger clone is one base away. The limits of the CDR3 on the DNA are not certain, so only TCRdb's listed CDR3 is given. The rearrangement uses TRBV9 and TRBJ1-3. CDR1 and CDR2 from the germline V gene are SGDLS and YYNGEE. Termini included, the CDR3 measures 13 amino acids. This chain's CDR3 is CASSVASGNTVYF.

This clonotype has at least ten counts. The CDR3 DNA reads as TGCGCCAGCAGCCAAGATCAGGGACAGATCTATGGCTACACCTTC. It specifies CASSQDQGQIYGYTF. V is TRBV4-1 and J is TRBJ1-2, with 7 bases identical to TRBD1. This CDR3 region has 15 residues. From germline, CDR1 is MGHRA and CDR2 YSYEKL. V trimming: 0 bases; J trimming: 4 bases; junction bases outside the gene matches: 5.

This clonotype was seen a few times. The rearrangement uses TRBV19 and TRBJ1-6; 8 nucleotides agree with TRBD1. The CDR3 has 15 residues. Germline lookup yields CDR1 LNHDA and CDR2 SQIVND (reference sequence). V gave up 3 bases and J gave up 14 bases; unmatched junction bases: 12. The CDR3 bases are TGTGCCAGTAGTATTTCAGTCAGGGACAGGCCAACCCTCCACTTT. Its translation is CASSISVRDRPTLHF. Drawing the rest from reference TRBV19 and TRBJ1-6, the complete variable domain is DGGITQSPKYLFRKEGQNVTLSCEQNLNHDAMYWYRQDPGQGLRLIYYSQIVNDFQKGDIAEGYSVSREKKESFPLTVTSAQKNPTAFYLCASSISVRDRPTLHFGNGTRLTVT.

This clonotype appeared a single time. The rearrangement links TRBV19 to TRBJ1-1; the D gene is possibly TRBD1 (6 bases). The CDR3 covers 14 residues. Trimming cost V 5 bases and J 5 bases, with 15 bases left between them. From germline, CDR1 is LNHDA and CDR2 SQIVND (reference sequence). In DNA form, the CDR3 reads TGTGCCAGTAGTTCCCCGGAACAGGGAACTGAAGCTTTCTTT. It yields the protein CASSSPEQGTEAFF.

This chain links TRBV18 with TRBJ1-1, with no clear D. This CDR3 is 14 amino acids long. V lost 3 bases, J lost 1 base, and 9 bases lay in between. The germline V gene has CDR1 KGHSH and CDR2 LQKENI. In DNA, the CDR3 is TGTGCCAGCTCACCTAACAGTAGGAACACTGAAGCTTTCTTT. This encodes CASSPNSRNTEAFF. Complete variable domain (other parts from reference TRBV18 and TRBJ1-1): NAGVMQNPRHLVRRRGQEARLRCSPMKGHSHVYWYRQLPEEGLKFMVYLQKENIIDESGMPKERFSAEFPKEGPSILRIQQVVRGDSAAYFCASSPNSRNTEAFFGQGTRLTVV.

This clonotype appeared many times. The chain joins TRBV7-3 to TRBJ2-3; 11 bases map to TRBD1. The CDR3 totals 16 residues. Losses at the gene ends were 5 bases for V and 6 bases for J; bases not matched to a gene: 10. Germline V gene lookup returns CDR1 SGHTA and CDR2 FQGTGA. The DNA for the CDR3 is TGTGCCAGCAGCCCCCAAGGGGACAGGGGGTTCGATACGCAGTATTTT. Encoded protein: CASSPQGDRGFDTQYF. The full variable domain, its missing parts supplied by reference TRBV7-3 and TRBJ2-3, is GAGVSQTPSNKVTEKGKYVELRCDPISGHTALYWYRQSLGQGPEFLIYFQGTGAADDSGLPNDRFFAVRPEGSVSTLKIQRTERGDSAVYLCASSPQGDRGFDTQYFGPGTRLTVL.

At least ten counts were recorded for this clonotype. The chain recombines TRBV20-1 with TRBJ2-5; no firm D call. Looked up from germline, CDR1 is DFQATT and CDR2 is SNEGSKA (reference sequence). Trimming removed 0 bases at V and 1 base at J, with 9 bases between. CDR3 length: 14 amino acids. The CDR3 region has the DNA TGCAGTGCTAGAGATCGCCGAGGCCAAGAGACCCAGTACTTC. It is translated as CSARDRRGQETQYF.

This clonotype occurred once. This chain links TRBV15 with TRBJ2-7; D may be TRBD1 (6 bases). Germline CDR1 reads LNHNV; CDR2 reads YYDKDF (reference sequence). CDR3 length: 16 residues. Deletions cut 3 bases from V and 5 bases from J, with 20 bases between. The CDR3 reads CATSSSQDLRGNEQYF. The CDR3 DNA is TGTGCCACCAGCAGCAGCCAAGATCTCAGGGGAAACGAGCAGTACTTC.